This TCR beta chain was retrieved from a study of blood T cell repertoires in COVID-19 (dated by TCRdb to 2020 to 2022). Context from the whole study: Samples from collaborators originated in the United States, Italy and Spain and spanned both the acute and convalescent phases of COVID-19. HLA class I and class II types, where available, came from metadata supplied by the sample provider rather than from assay-based typing. The samples were drawn from the first 160 participants of the ongoing ImmuneRACE study and from 950 to 1,500 subjects provided by 6 global collaborators. The dataset comprised deeply sampled blood TCRbeta repertoires from subjects exposed to, actively infected with, or recovered from COVID-19. The sample metadata nearly always contained a de-identified subject ID, COVID-19 status, age in years and sex. The repertoires were released in a freely available public database intended as a resource for research on the immune response to SARS-CoV-2. The material from the prospective study consisted of cDNA or gDNA derived from T cells, B-cell-depleted T cells, or PBMCs. Overall results and qualifications from the work: The quantity of clinical and demographic metadata differed by source and by participant and was supplied without curation.

Collaborating institutions collected whole blood in K2EDTA tubes following their own protocols. Collaborator samples were shipped for TCRbeta analysis as frozen whole blood, isolated PBMCs, or DNA extracted from either sample type. TCRbeta CDR3 regions were amplified from genomic DNA by means of the immunoSEQ Assay, a bias-controlled multiplex PCR. In the paper's pipeline: The number of nucleated cells in each sample was estimated by amplification of reference gene primers within the assay. To quantify the absolute abundance of each unique TCRbeta CDR3 rearrangement, sequence reads were collapsed and filtered. For each sample, productive Simpson clonality was calculated as the square root of Simpson's diversity index across productive rearrangements. As stored in TCRdb, this immuneACCESS dataset retains in-frame rearrangements with V and J assigned. A fraction of the clones does not appear; measured against another copy, unresolved V genes explain less than half of the discrepancy, and the remainder lacks a known reason. The DNA gave D and trimming, while V, J and clone size come from that table. This sample is represented by just over 150,000 clones; around 85% of them were singletons. The ten most abundant clones make up approximately 2.3% of the sample.

This clone appeared a single time. Its antigen has not been determined. The input lacks base qualities; no much larger clone sits a single base away. Sequencing was done on a sample of peripheral blood. This receptor was obtained from a woman between 65 and 79 years old with acute or convalescent COVID-19.

The CDR3: CASSYDSSYNSPLHF. In nucleotides, the sequence is TGTGCCAGCAGTTACGACAGCTCCTATAATTCACCCCTCCACTTT. The chain is assembled from TRBV6-5 and TRBJ1-6; TRBD1 might be the D gene, on 5 matching bases. Sequences MNHEY (CDR1) and SVGAGI (CDR2) are obtained from the germline V gene. Relative to germline, V is 2 bases shorter and J is 0 bases shorter, with 5 bases between their ends. The CDR3 measures 15 amino acids from cysteine to phenylalanine. This entry keeps only the CDR3 DNA: 45 bases, framed from base 1.